The present entry profiles one T cell receptor (beta chain) with its context. Its antigen is as yet unknown. This record belongs to a study of shared clonotypes between healthy human individuals. Study results and caveats: Larger estimated richness was generally seen in naive subsets than in memory subsets.

The CDR3 length is 16 residues. V was clipped by 6 bases and J by 1 base, with 15 bases between them. Per germline, CDR1 MNHEY and CDR2 SMNVEV (reference sequence). Naive CD8 cells comprised CD45RO-negative, CCR7-positively selected cells, excluding terminally differentiated effector memory CD45RA+ cells. Every subset's genomic DNA went evenly onto several immunoSEQ plates. Data came from immunoSEQ multiplex PCR; TCRdb stores just in-frame clones and leaves some out. The top ten clones hold 20% to 25% of a sample with approximately 720,000 clones, 90% to 95% of them seen once. This TCR came from a man between 25 and 39 years old in good health. The specimen sequenced was naive CD8+ T cells sorted from blood. J is TRBJ2-2 and V is TRBV27; D uncertain. This chain's CDR3 is CASSPLGQLNTGELFF. In nucleotides, the CDR3 is TGTGCCAGCAGCCCCCTGGGCCAATTGAACACCGGGGAGCTGTTTTTT.